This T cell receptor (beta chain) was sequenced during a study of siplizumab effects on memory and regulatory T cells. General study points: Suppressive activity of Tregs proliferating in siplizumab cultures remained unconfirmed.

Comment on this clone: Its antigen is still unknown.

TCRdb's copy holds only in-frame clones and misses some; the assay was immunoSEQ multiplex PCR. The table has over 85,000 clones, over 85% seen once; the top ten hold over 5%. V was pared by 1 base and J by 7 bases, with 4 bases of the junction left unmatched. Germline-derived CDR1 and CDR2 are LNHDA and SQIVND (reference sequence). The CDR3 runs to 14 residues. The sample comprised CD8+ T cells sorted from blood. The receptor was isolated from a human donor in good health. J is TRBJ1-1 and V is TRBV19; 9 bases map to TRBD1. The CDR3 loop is CASSIGGTGIEAFF. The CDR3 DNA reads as TGTGCCAGTAGTATAGGGGGGACAGGGATTGAAGCTTTCTTT.